Below are 26 T cell receptor beta chains sequenced from a single sample in a study of T cells in Graves' hyperthyroidism and ophthalmopathy. Researchers took RNA transcripts and amplified the TCR beta CDR3 regions from them. The HTBI primer set was used in a first-round RT-PCR of the TCR CDR3. TCRdb ran MiXCR on the multiplex PCR reads and lists one entry per CDR3 protein. Of under 450,000 distinct CDR3 sequences listed, approximately 15% were seen once; the top ten hold 7.5% to 9%. The sequencing sample was made of blood. These receptors all stem from a woman in her late teens or twenties with Graves' hyperthyroidism.

The chain joins TRBV10-1 to TRBJ2-5, with TRBD1 matching 7 bases. With V trimmed by 9 bases and J by 5 bases, 12 bases remained unmatched. Germline V lookup: CDR1 WNHNN, CDR2 SYGVQD (reference sequence). This CDR3 comprises 14 residues. In DNA form, the CDR3 reads TGCGCCAGTGCCCCTGACAGGGATGGTGAGACCCAGTACTTC. Amino acid sequence: CASAPDRDGETQYF.

There are many counts of this clonotype. V gene TRBV12-5 combines with J gene TRBJ1-2; D unresolved. The CDR3 runs to 12 residues. Between the trimmed V and J ends, which lost 5 bases and 4 bases, there was a span of 8 bases. Germline CDR1 and CDR2: LGHNT and FRNRAP. In DNA form, the CDR3 reads TGTGCTAGTGGTCCCGAAGTCTATGGCTACACCTTC. This sequence encodes CASGPEVYGYTF.

The chain uses TRBV7-9 and TRBJ1-2; D is ambiguous. The CDR3 is 13 amino acids. Germline-derived CDR1 and CDR2 are SEHNR and FQNEAQ (reference sequence). Trimming pared 5 bases from V and 4 bases from J, leaving 11 bases between. The CDR3 DNA is TGTGCCAGCAGCCCTGGGGTCCCCTATGGCTACACCTTC. Amino acid sequence: CASSPGVPYGYTF.

This clonotype has at least ten counts. The chain has TRBV11-2 and TRBJ1-4, with D unclear. CDR3 length: 16 residues. Trimming shortened V by 2 bases and J by 4 bases, and 14 bases separated the two germline ends. From germline, CDR1 is SGHAT and CDR2 FQNNGV. CDR3 protein: CASSLTGVGDNEKLFF. For the CDR3, the DNA is TGTGCCAGCAGCTTAACCGGGGTCGGCGATAATGAAAAACTGTTTTTT.

This clonotype appeared a few times. The chain combines TRBV18 with TRBJ2-1; the match to TRBD2 covers 9 bases. CDR1 is KGHSH, CDR2 LQKENI, per germline. CDR3 length: 15 residues. V lost 3 bases to trimming and J lost 6 bases; unmatched junction nucleotides: 6. CDR3 amino acids: CASSPRASGANEQFF. Here the CDR3 DNA reads TGTGCCAGCTCACCTCGGGCTAGCGGGGCCAATGAGCAGTTCTTC.

This clonotype has a count of ten or more. The chain has TRBV7-9 and TRBJ2-3; TRBD2 agrees at 15 bases. The CDR3 loop spans 16 amino acids. Germline V gene sequence: CDR1 SEHNR, CDR2 FQNEAQ (reference sequence). J gave up 6 bases and V 5 bases, and 6 bases lay outside the gene matches. CDR3 nucleotide sequence: TGTGCCAGCAGCATCGGGACTAGCGGGGGGCGGGATACGCAGTATTTT. This translates into CASSIGTSGGRDTQYF.

This clonotype was observed at least ten times. The J gene is TRBJ1-1, the V gene TRBV30, with 11 bases fitting TRBD1. Trimming cost V 8 bases and J 4 bases; bases outside gene matches: 3. This CDR3 is 12 amino acids long. The germline V gene has CDR1 GTSNPN and CDR2 SVGIG (reference sequence). The chain's CDR3 is CAGDRGSTEAFF. The CDR3 nucleotides are TGTGCCGGGGACAGGGGGAGCACTGAAGCTTTCTTT.

In its sample, this clonotype was seen a few times. This sequence joins TRBV2 and TRBJ2-4, with 11 bases matching TRBD1. Trimming at V came to 8 bases and at J to 3 bases, leaving 9 bases not matched to a gene. CDR3 length: 16 residues. Germline CDR1 and CDR2: SNHLY and FYNNEI. CDR3 bases: TGTGCCAGCTTCCGGGACAGGGGGTTTGGCAAAAACATTCAGTACTTC. Translation: CASFRDRGFGKNIQYF.

The genes are TRBV6-1 and TRBJ2-3; 11 bases agree with TRBD2. The trim removed 6 bases at V and 3 bases at J, leaving 5 bases unmatched. The length of the CDR3 is 15 residues. The germline V gene encodes CDR1 MNHNS and CDR2 SASEGT. The CDR3: CASRFGTSGTDTQYF. The CDR3, as DNA: TGTGCCAGCAGATTCGGGACTAGCGGTACAGATACGCAGTATTTT.

This clonotype was counted at least ten times. This chain connects TRBV6-2 or TRBV6-3 to TRBJ2-7; the match to TRBD2 covers 11 bases. This CDR3 has 15 amino acids. CDR1 and CDR2 (germline): MNHEY, SVGEGT. V was pared by 6 bases and J by 3 bases, with 7 bases of the junction left unmatched. For the CDR3, the DNA is TGTGCCAGCAGCCTAGCGGGGGGCCATAACTACGAGCAGTACTTC. This translates into CASSLAGGHNYEQYF.

At least ten counts were recorded for this clonotype. DNA for the CDR3: TGTGCCACCAGTGATGGCGACAGGGGTCATGGCTACACCTTC. Translation gives CATSDGDRGHGYTF. This chain connects TRBV24-1 to TRBJ1-2; 8 nucleotides match TRBD1. V shed 3 bases, J shed 6 bases, and the junction held 5 bases outside the gene matches. The CDR3 contains 14 residues. CDR1 is KGHDR, CDR2 SFDVKD, per germline.

A remark on this clonotype: This is likely a read error, given that the CDR3 carries no conserved phenylalanine or tryptophan at its end. The chain is built from TRBV27 and TRBJ2-7; D is unclear. Trimming shortened V by 4 bases and J by 2 bases, and 9 bases separated the two germline ends. The germline gives CDR1 MNHEY, CDR2 SMNVEV (reference sequence). The CDR3 contains 13 residues. The CDR3 DNA reads as TGTGCCAGCAGTTCCTCGACACCCTACGAGCAGTACCTC. It encodes CASSSSTPYEQYL.

This clonotype was observed many times. This chain uses TRBV7-6 with TRBJ2-5; 8 nucleotides line up with TRBD2. The V and J ends lost 5 bases and 6 bases, in that order; junction bases with no gene match: 17. In germline, CDR1 is SGHVS, CDR2 FNYEAQ. The CDR3 runs to 17 residues. This CDR3 is CASSPLSGSYIYKTQYF. The CDR3 DNA reads as TGTGCCAGCAGCCCCCTAAGCGGGAGCTATATTTATAAGACCCAGTACTTC.

V gene TRBV6-2 or TRBV6-3 combines with J gene TRBJ2-4; 12 bases agree with TRBD2. The CDR3 runs to 15 residues. CDR1 and CDR2 from the germline V gene are MNHEY and SVGEGT. Unmatched junction bases numbered 11, after V lost 10 bases and J lost 7 bases. The CDR3 reads CATFEPTSGRNIQYF. In DNA, the CDR3 is TGTGCCACTTTCGAACCCACTAGCGGGAGGAACATTCAGTACTTC.

This clonotype appeared many times. This rearrangement joins TRBV13 to TRBJ2-5, with D unresolved. Trimming left V 5 bases short and J 1 base short, with 11 bases between. This CDR3 has 14 amino acids. Germline loops: CDR1 PRHDT, CDR2 FYEKMQ (reference sequence). In DNA form, the CDR3 reads TGTGCCAGCAGCCCTCGAGGCAGCCAAGAGACCCAGTACTTC. Translated, it gives CASSPRGSQETQYF.

The table lists this clonotype with a few counts. J is TRBJ2-1 and V is TRBV5-1; D might be TRBD1 (5 bases). Between the trimmed V and J ends, which lost 0 bases and 8 bases, there was a span of 15 bases. Germline-derived CDR1 and CDR2 are SGHRS and YFSETQ. This CDR3 is 15 amino acids long. The CDR3 DNA is TGCGCCAGCAGCTTGGGCGGCAGGGCGTTAGATGAGCAGTTCTTC. Translating it yields CASSLGGRALDEQFF.

In regard to this clonotype: The CDR3 carries no conserved terminal phenylalanine or tryptophan, so it likely arises from a read error. The rearrangement joins TRBV9 to TRBJ1-6, with D possibly being TRBD1 (5 bases). The CDR3 is 15 amino acids. Trimming left V 3 bases short and J 5 bases short, with 12 bases between. In germline, CDR1 is SGDLS, CDR2 YYNGEE. The CDR3, as DNA: TGTGCCAGCAGCGGGGGGGAACTCAATAATTCACCCCTCCACCTT. Amino acid sequence: CASSGGELNNSPLHL.

This clonotype was seen many times. The V and J genes are TRBV12-5 and TRBJ2-5; tentatively, D is TRBD2 (5 bases). Trimming cost V 0 bases and J 2 bases, with 16 bases left between them. Germline CDR1 and CDR2: LGHNT and FRNRAP. This CDR3 comprises 17 residues. This CDR3 reads CASGLVRIGRGQETQYF. CDR3 nucleotide sequence: TGTGCTAGTGGTTTGGTAAGGATTGGGAGAGGGCAAGAGACCCAGTACTTC.

In its sample, this clonotype was seen many times. The chain recombines TRBV12-3 or TRBV12-4 with TRBJ2-7, with a weak D call TRBD2 (5 bases). The CDR3 has 14 residues. Deletions cut 3 bases from V and 4 bases from J, with 13 bases between. CDR3 sequence reads: CASSFYAGRYEQYF. In DNA, the CDR3 is TGTGCCAGCAGTTTTTATGCGGGCCGGTACGAGCAGTACTTC.

The CDR3 nucleotides are TGCAGCGCTGGACAGGGGGTCACAGATACGCAGTATTTT. Protein sequence: CSAGQGVTDTQYF. The chain couples TRBV29-1 to TRBJ2-3; 10 nucleotides match TRBD1. Germline V lookup: CDR1 SQVTM, CDR2 ANQGSEA. The CDR3 is 13 amino acids. The V gene end was trimmed by 7 bases and the J gene end by 2 bases; junction bases not matched to a gene: 3.

This clonotype was observed many times. The J gene is TRBJ2-2, the V gene TRBV2; D possibly matches TRBD1 or TRBD2 (6 bases each). The germline V gene has CDR1 SNHLY and CDR2 FYNNEI. Trimming pared 4 bases from V and 7 bases from J, leaving 16 bases between. The CDR3 runs to 15 residues. The CDR3 is CASSGRGAPGGELFF. For the CDR3, the DNA is TGTGCCAGCAGTGGAAGGGGGGCGCCTGGCGGGGAGCTGTTTTTT.

This clonotype was seen ten or more times. The chain has TRBV4-1 and TRBJ1-2, with D unclear. This CDR3 has 15 amino acids. Between the trimmed V and J ends, which lost 0 bases and 2 bases, there was a span of 10 bases. In germline, CDR1 is MGHRA, CDR2 YSYEKL. The CDR3 nucleotides read TGCGCCAGCAGCCAAGATCTCCAGGCGAACTATGGCTACACCTTC. It translates to CASSQDLQANYGYTF.

This clonotype was seen many times. This rearrangement joins TRBV9 to TRBJ1-1; tentative D call: TRBD1 (6 bases). The CDR3 runs 15 residues. Germline CDR1 SGDLS, CDR2 YYNGEE. V lost 4 bases and J 1 base, leaving 14 bases between the germline ends. The CDR3 loop is CASSPGGARNTEAFF. The CDR3 DNA sequence: TGTGCCAGCAGCCCTGGGGGCGCCAGGAACACTGAAGCTTTCTTT.

This clonotype was picked up many times. V gene TRBV30 combines with J gene TRBJ1-4; no firm D call. Germline CDR1 is GTSNPN and CDR2 is SVGIG (reference sequence). Trimming shortened V by 0 bases and J by 7 bases, and 12 bases separated the two germline ends. CDR3 length equals 14 residues. In nucleotides, the CDR3 is TGTGCCTGGAGTGTAAAGGATCTGGGTGAAAAACTGTTTTTT. Residues: CAWSVKDLGEKLFF.

A few counts support this clonotype. The rearrangement joins TRBV5-1 to TRBJ1-2; D not resolved. This CDR3 has 14 residues. The germline gives CDR1 SGHRS, CDR2 YFSETQ. Trimming cost V 4 bases and J 4 bases, with 14 bases left between them. This chain's CDR3 is CASSRPGEIYGYTF. The CDR3 DNA reads as TGCGCCAGCAGCCGCCCGGGAGAAATCTATGGCTACACCTTC.

This clonotype showed up many times. Here the CDR3 DNA reads TGTGCCAGCAGGAAAAGAGCCGGGACTAGTTCAGAGACCCAGTACTTC. Translated: CASRKRAGTSSETQYF. The chain links TRBV9 to TRBJ2-5, with 8 bases that match TRBD2. The germline V gene encodes CDR1 SGDLS and CDR2 YYNGEE. The CDR3 loop spans 16 amino acids. The J segment lost 4 bases and the V segment lost 5 bases, leaving 13 bases of the junction unmatched.